This T cell receptor (beta chain) was captured in a study of CD8+ T cells in alopecia areata. Study at large: The SALT score measured affected scalp surface percentage in treated patients.

As for treatment: oral pan-JAK inhibitor, 5-10 mg twice daily. Extracted RNA was reverse transcribed into cDNA, the sequencing template. Measured with immunoSEQ multiplex PCR; TCRdb has only the in-frame clones, and not every one. The top ten hold approximately 3.3% of the sample, which has 150,000 to 250,000 clones, roughly three fifths seen once. The material sequenced was CD4+ T cells sorted from blood, taken at week 4, from a patient treated with tofacitinib. The sequence was collected from a human donor with alopecia areata.

The CDR3 DNA follows: TGTGCCAGCAGTGACCTGGGCACAGATACGCAGTATTTT. This translates into CASSDLGTDTQYF. The chain has TRBV2 and TRBJ2-3; D remains unclear. This CDR3 comprises 13 residues. The V gene lost 3 bases and the J gene lost 1 base, with 5 bases spanning the gap. Germline CDR1 is SNHLY and CDR2 is FYNNEI. The full variable domain, its missing parts supplied by reference TRBV2 and TRBJ2-3, is EPEVTQTPSHQVTQMGQEVILRCVPISNHLYFYWYRQILGQKVEFLVSFYNNEISEKSEIFDDQFSVERPDGSNFTLKIRSTKLEDSAMYFCASSDLGTDTQYFGPGTRLTVL.